This T cell receptor (beta chain) was documented in a study of T cell responses to AZD1222 COVID-19 vaccine. Regarding the study as a whole: Repertoires were obtained only post-peak T cell response. Donor demographics were predominantly white British with a female majority; clonal diversity may be underestimated.

Assay used: immunoSEQ multiplex PCR; TCRdb lists only in-frame clones, some missing. The sample yields roughly 160,000 clones, approximately 90% seen once. On this clone: Its antigen is still unknown.

Trimming took 5 bases from V and 6 from J; bases not matched to a gene: 11. The germline gives CDR1 SEHNR, CDR2 FQNEAQ (reference sequence). The CDR3 is 16 amino acids. The input for sequencing was peripheral blood, taken on day 0 of AZD1222 vaccination. The sequence was collected from an adult in good health. This chain links TRBV7-9 with TRBJ1-1; 11 bases match TRBD1. In nucleotides, the CDR3 is TGTGCCAGCAGCCCCGGACAGGGGGCGCGATCGCCTGAAGCTTTCTTT. Amino acid sequence: CASSPGQGARSPEAFF.